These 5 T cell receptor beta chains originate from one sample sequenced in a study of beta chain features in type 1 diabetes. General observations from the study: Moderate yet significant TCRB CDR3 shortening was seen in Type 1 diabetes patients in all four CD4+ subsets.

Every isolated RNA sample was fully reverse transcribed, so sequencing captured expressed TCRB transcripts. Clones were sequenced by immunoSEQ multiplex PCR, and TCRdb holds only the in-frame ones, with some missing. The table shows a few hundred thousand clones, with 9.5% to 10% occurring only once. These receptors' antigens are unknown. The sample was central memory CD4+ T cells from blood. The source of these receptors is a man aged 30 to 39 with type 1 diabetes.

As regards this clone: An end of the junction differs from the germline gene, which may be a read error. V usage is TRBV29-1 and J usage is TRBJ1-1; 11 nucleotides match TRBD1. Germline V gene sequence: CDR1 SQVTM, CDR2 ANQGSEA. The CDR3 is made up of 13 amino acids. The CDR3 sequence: CSTGTGGNAEAFF. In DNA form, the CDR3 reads TGCAGCACGGGGACAGGGGGGAACGCTGAAGCTTTCTTT.

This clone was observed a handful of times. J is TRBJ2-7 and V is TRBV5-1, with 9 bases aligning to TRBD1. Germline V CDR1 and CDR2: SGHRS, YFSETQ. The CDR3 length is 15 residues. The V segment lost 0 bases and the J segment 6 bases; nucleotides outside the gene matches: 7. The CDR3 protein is CASSLVGTGTSEQYF. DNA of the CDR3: TGCGCCAGCAGCTTGGTTGGGACAGGGACCTCCGAGCAGTACTTC.

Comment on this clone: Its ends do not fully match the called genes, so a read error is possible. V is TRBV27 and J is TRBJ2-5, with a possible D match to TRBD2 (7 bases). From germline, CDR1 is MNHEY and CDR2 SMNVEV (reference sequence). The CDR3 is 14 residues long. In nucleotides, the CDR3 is TGTGCCAGCGGTTTAGGGGGGGGGTCGGAGACCCAGTACTTC. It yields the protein CASGLGGGSETQYF.

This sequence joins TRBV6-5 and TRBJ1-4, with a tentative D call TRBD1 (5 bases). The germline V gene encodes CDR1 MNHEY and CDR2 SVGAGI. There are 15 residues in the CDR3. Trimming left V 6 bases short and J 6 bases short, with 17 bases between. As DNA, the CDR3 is TGTGCCAGCAGCGCCGGACGGGGCGCGGATGAAAAACTGTTTTTT. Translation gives CASSAGRGADEKLFF.

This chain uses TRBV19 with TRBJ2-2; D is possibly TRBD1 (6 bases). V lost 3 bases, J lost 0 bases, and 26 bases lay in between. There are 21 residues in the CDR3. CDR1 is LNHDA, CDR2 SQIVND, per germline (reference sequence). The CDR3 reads CASSIWGQTTRRASNTGELFF. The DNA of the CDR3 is TGTGCCAGTAGTATTTGGGGGCAGACGACGAGACGGGCCTCGAACACCGGGGAGCTGTTTTTT.